This is a list of T cell receptor beta chains from one sample in a study of blood T cell repertoires in COVID-19. Assay: immunoSEQ multiplex PCR; the TCRdb copy retains only in-frame clones and omits some. The sample contains 79,000 or so clones, 70% to 90% of which appear only once. The sequenced sample was peripheral blood. Receptors originate from a man in his 60s with COVID-19, enrolled during active disease. Each CDR3 is given with its conserved first and last residue. The D gene is left open where the match is weak. Clone sizes are given selectively: once, few, many, or a class where the clone is expanded.

-	TRBV3-1/TRBV3-2	TRBJ2-3	-	TGTGCCAGCAGCCAAAAGGGAGCGTCAGATACGCAGTATTTT	CASSQKGASDTQYF
TRBD2	TRBV5-4	TRBJ2-7	once	TGTGCCAGCAGCCTGGGACTAGCGGGAGTGTCCTACGAGCAGTACTTC	CASSLGLAGVSYEQYF
TRBD2	TRBV6-5	TRBJ2-1	-	TGTGCCACCTCAAGTGGGATAGCGGGAGTAAATGAGCAGTTCTTC	CATSSGIAGVNEQFF
TRBD2	TRBV10-3	TRBJ2-3	once	TGTGCCATCAGTGGGACTAGCGGGGGCGGGGTCACAGATACGCAGTATTTT	CAISGTSGGGVTDTQYF
-	TRBV6-5	TRBJ1-1	-	TGTGCCAGCAGTAGCAACCCAGGGGACACTGAAGCTTTCTTT	CASSSNPGDTEAFF
TRBD1	TRBV5-1	TRBJ1-5	-	TGCGCCAGCAGCCCCGGGACAGACCCAGTCGGGGGCAATCAGCCCCAGCATTTT	CASSPGTDPVGGNQPQHF
-	TRBV7-9	TRBJ1-4	-	TGTGCCAGCAGTCCCGGGACATTATATGAAAAACTGTTTTTT	CASSPGTLYEKLFF
-	TRBV2	TRBJ2-5	-	TGTGCCACCTCGAAGTCTTTAGGGGCGGGACAAGAGACCCAGTACTTC	CATSKSLGAGQETQYF
-	TRBV6-5	TRBJ1-2	-	TGTGCCAGCAGTTACTTGGACACCAACTATGGCTACACCTTC	CASSYLDTNYGYTF
-	TRBV6-5	TRBJ2-1	-	TGTGCCAGCAGTTACCGAATGGCGAAAAACCGGGATGAGCAGTTCTTC	CASSYRMAKNRDEQFF
TRBD2	TRBV2	TRBJ2-3	-	TGTGCCAGCAGTTACCCCCCTAGCGGGACCACAGATACGCAGTATTTT	CASSYPPSGTTDTQYF
TRBD1	TRBV6-5	TRBJ1-6	-	TGTGCCAGCACCGTTACAGGGGTCTATAATTCACCCCTCCACTTT	CASTVTGVYNSPLHF
TRBD1	TRBV9	TRBJ1-1	medium-sized	TGTGCCAGCAGACAGGGGTCGGGGAACACTGAAGCTTTCTTT	CASRQGSGNTEAFF
TRBD1	TRBV18	TRBJ2-1	-	TGTGCCAGCTCACCAGCGCAAGGACAGGACAACAATGAGCAGTTCTTC	CASSPAQGQDNNEQFF
-	TRBV7-6	TRBJ1-5	-	TGTGCCAGCAGCTCCAGGCGGGACTGGCGGGAAAATCAGCCCCAGCATTTT	CASSSRRDWRENQPQHF
TRBD2	TRBV10-3	TRBJ2-1	-	TGTGCCATCAGTGAGTCGACTAGCGGTCCTCCTAATGAGCAGTTCTTC	CAISESTSGPPNEQFF
-	TRBV12-5	TRBJ2-2	-	TGTGCTAGTGGTTTGCCTAGGGGACTCTCTTTGAACACCGGGGAGCTGTTTTTT	CASGLPRGLSLNTGELFF
TRBD1	TRBV2	TRBJ2-5	-	TGTGCCAGCCGCCGGGACAGGGAAAAGACCCAGTACTTC	CASRRDREKTQYF
TRBD2	TRBV7-7	TRBJ2-5	-	TGTGCCAGCAGCTTATTAGTTAGCGGGGACCAACTCGGGGAGACCCAGTACTTC	CASSLLVSGDQLGETQYF
TRBD1	TRBV6-4	TRBJ2-3	many	TGTGCCAGCAGCCTCGACAGGGGCAGCACAGATACGCAGTATTTT	CASSLDRGSTDTQYF
-	TRBV5-1	TRBJ1-1	-	TGCGCCAGCAGCTTCCAGGGGCAGAACACTGAAGCTTTCTTT	CASSFQGQNTEAFF
-	TRBV6-5	TRBJ1-1	-	TGTGCCAGCACCGGAAGGACAGTCGGCACTGAAGCTTTCTTT	CASTGRTVGTEAFF
-	TRBV29-1	TRBJ1-5	-	TGCAGCGCCTCTGGGGCGTTAAATCAGCCCCAGCATTTT	CSASGALNQPQHF
TRBD2	TRBV9	TRBJ2-3	-	TGTGCCAGCAGCCCCGGCAGCGGGAGGGATACGCAGTATTTT	CASSPGSGRDTQYF
TRBD1	TRBV5-1	TRBJ1-1	-	TGCGCCAGCAGCTCAGGACAGGGGGCCACTTTGGACACTGAAGCTTTCTTT	CASSSGQGATLDTEAFF
-	TRBV2	TRBJ1-2	-	TGTGCCAGCAGTGCTAATTCGGGTGATGGCTACACCTTC	CASSANSGDGYTF
-	TRBV6-5	TRBJ2-7	-	TGTGCCAGCACCCGACCGGGTTCTAGCCATTACGAGCAGTACTTC	CASTRPGSSHYEQYF